What follows are 12 T cell receptor beta chains derived from one specimen sequenced in a study of cytomegalovirus exposure and HLA in healthy donors. In the PCR, 60 Vbeta and 13 Jbeta primers were used. Using immunoSEQ multiplex PCR, the repertoire was profiled, and TCRdb retains in-frame clones only, with some absent. The sample data list around 140,000 clones. Input material: PBMCs. These receptor sequences come from a woman aged 45 to 65 in good health and CMV-seronegative.

The chain has TRBV7-2 and TRBJ1-2; 11 bases map to TRBD1. The V and J ends lost 1 base and 7 bases, in that order; junction bases with no gene match: 11. The germline gives CDR1 SGHTA, CDR2 FQGNSA. There are 17 residues in the CDR3. As DNA, the CDR3 is TGTGCCAGCAGCTTAGACCGGTGGACAGGGGGCAGGGGTGGCTACACCTTC. This codes for CASSLDRWTGGRGGYTF.

The rearrangement uses TRBV19 and TRBJ2-7; 7 bases fit TRBD2. Trimming took 6 bases from V and 2 from J; bases not matched to a gene: 7. The CDR3 covers 14 residues. Per germline, CDR1 LNHDA and CDR2 SQIVND (reference sequence). CDR3 in DNA: TGTGCCAGTAGCTCGGGGAGGGGACCCTACGAGCAGTACTTC. It codes for CASSSGRGPYEQYF.

The chain carries TRBV9 and TRBJ1-2, with D possibly TRBD1 on 5 matching bases. Germline loops: CDR1 SGDLS, CDR2 YYNGEE. The CDR3 is 13 amino acids. V dropped 3 bases and J dropped 0 bases, with 6 bases sitting between them. The CDR3, as DNA: TGTGCCAGCAGCGAGGGGACTAACTATGGCTACACCTTC. This gives the protein CASSEGTNYGYTF.

V and J are TRBV6-4 and TRBJ1-2; possible D gene TRBD1, 6 bases. The V and J ends lost 5 bases and 4 bases respectively, with 17 bases between them. This CDR3 is built from 15 residues. Germline V gives CDR1 MRHNA, CDR2 SNTAGT. CDR3 protein: CASSNGGGRVYGYTF. In nucleotides, the CDR3 is TGTGCCAGCAGTAACGGCGGGGGGCGAGTCTATGGCTACACCTTC.

V is TRBV7-9 and J is TRBJ2-7; 10 bases agree with TRBD2. CDR3 length: 16 residues. Germline V gene lookup returns CDR1 SEHNR and CDR2 FQNEAQ (reference sequence). Trimming took 5 bases from V and 3 from J; bases not matched to a gene: 10. CDR3 nucleotide sequence: TGTGCCAGCAGCCCCGCCCGACTAGCGGGTTTCTACGAGCAGTACTTC. Its protein is CASSPARLAGFYEQYF.

The chain links TRBV13 to TRBJ2-7; the D gene is possibly TRBD1 (5 bases). The CDR3 has 16 amino acids. V was shortened by 0 bases and J by 3 bases, with 15 bases between the two germline ends. Germline values: CDR1 PRHDT, CDR2 FYEKMQ (reference sequence). The CDR3 here is CASSLGLIDRIYEQYF. The CDR3 DNA sequence: TGTGCCAGCAGCTTAGGCCTGATCGACAGAATCTACGAGCAGTACTTC.

This chain connects TRBV7-8 to TRBJ1-2, with 8 bases matching TRBD1. The CDR3 sequence is 15 residues long. Germline-derived CDR1 and CDR2 are SGHVS and FQNEAQ. The junction had 6 bases not matched to a gene; V was cut back by 2 bases and J by 4 bases. The chain's CDR3 is CASSLLPGQGYGYTF. The CDR3 DNA reads TGTGCCAGCAGCTTACTCCCCGGACAGGGCTATGGCTACACCTTC.

The chain employs TRBV28 and TRBJ2-3; TRBD2 matches at 7 bases. The CDR3 loop spans 15 amino acids. J gave up 4 bases and V 3 bases, and 7 bases lay outside the gene matches. The germline CDR1 and CDR2 sequences are MDHEN and SYDVKM. The CDR3: CASSFSGGIADTQYF. The CDR3 DNA is TGTGCCAGCAGTTTTTCGGGGGGAATCGCAGATACGCAGTATTTT.

The chain couples TRBV30 to TRBJ2-7; 9 positions agree with TRBD2. Losses at the gene ends were 2 bases for V and 9 bases for J; bases not matched to a gene: 5. The CDR3 totals 12 residues. Germline-derived CDR1 and CDR2 are GTSNPN and SVGIG (reference sequence). CDR3 sequence: CAWSKASGAQYF. The CDR3 DNA reads as TGTGCCTGGAGTAAGGCTAGCGGGGCGCAGTACTTC.

This chain joins TRBV28 and TRBJ1-2; 9 positions match TRBD1. Trimming removed 5 bases from V and 7 bases from J; junction bases left unmatched: 11. The CDR3 has 15 residues. Per germline, CDR1 MDHEN and CDR2 SYDVKM. CDR3 in amino acids: CASSQSGGTGFGYTF. For the CDR3, the DNA is TGTGCCAGCAGTCAATCCGGTGGGACAGGGTTTGGCTACACCTTC.

This chain joins TRBV27 and TRBJ2-1, with 13 bases identical to TRBD2. The V gene's germline CDR1 is MNHEY and CDR2 SMNVEV (reference sequence). The trim removed 3 bases at V and 8 bases at J, leaving 13 bases unmatched. The CDR3 runs 18 residues. This CDR3 reads CASSFLLAGGPKSDEQFF. The CDR3 DNA reads as TGTGCCAGCAGTTTTTTACTAGCGGGAGGGCCAAAGAGTGATGAGCAGTTCTTC.

The rearrangement joins TRBV7-6 to TRBJ1-4, with D perhaps TRBD1 (5 bases). This CDR3 has 14 amino acids. Germline values: CDR1 SGHVS, CDR2 FNYEAQ. Between the trimmed V and J ends, which lost 0 bases and 7 bases, there was a span of 9 bases. The CDR3 loop reads CASSLAGGPEKLFF. CDR3 bases: TGTGCCAGCAGCTTAGCGGGGGGTCCTGAAAAACTGTTTTTT. The whole variable domain, remainder taken from reference TRBV7-6 and TRBJ1-4, is GAGVSQSPRYKVTKRGQDVALRCDPISGHVSLYWYRQALGQGPEFLTYFNYEAQQDKSGLPNDRFSAERPEGSISTLTIQRTEQRDSAMYRCASSLAGGPEKLFFGSGTQLSVL.